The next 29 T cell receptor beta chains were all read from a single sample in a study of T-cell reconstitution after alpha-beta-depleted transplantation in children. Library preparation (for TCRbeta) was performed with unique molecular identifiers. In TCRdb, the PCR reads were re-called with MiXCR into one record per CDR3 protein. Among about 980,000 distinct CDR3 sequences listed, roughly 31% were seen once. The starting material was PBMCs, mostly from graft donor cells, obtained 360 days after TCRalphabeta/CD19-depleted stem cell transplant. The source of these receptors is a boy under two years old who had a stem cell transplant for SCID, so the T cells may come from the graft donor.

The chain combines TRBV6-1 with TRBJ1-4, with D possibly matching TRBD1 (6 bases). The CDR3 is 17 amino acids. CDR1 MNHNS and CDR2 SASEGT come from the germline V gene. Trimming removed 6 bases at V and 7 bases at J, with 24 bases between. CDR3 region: CASRDTGGTLFGEKLFF. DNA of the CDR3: TGTGCCAGCAGGGATACAGGCGGGACACTCTTCGGTGAAAAACTGTTTTTT.

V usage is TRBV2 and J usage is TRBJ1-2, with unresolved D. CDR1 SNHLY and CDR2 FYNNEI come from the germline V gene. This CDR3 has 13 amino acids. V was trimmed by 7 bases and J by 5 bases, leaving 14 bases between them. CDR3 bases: TGTGCCAGCACCCAACGGGGTTGGTATGGCTACACCTTC. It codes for CASTQRGWYGYTF.

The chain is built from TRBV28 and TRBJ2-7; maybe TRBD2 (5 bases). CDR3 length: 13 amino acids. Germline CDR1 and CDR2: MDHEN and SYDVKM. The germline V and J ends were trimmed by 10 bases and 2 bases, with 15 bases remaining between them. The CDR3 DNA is TGTGCCACCCGCCTTTCGGGGACCTACGAGCAGTACTTC. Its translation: CATRLSGTYEQYF.

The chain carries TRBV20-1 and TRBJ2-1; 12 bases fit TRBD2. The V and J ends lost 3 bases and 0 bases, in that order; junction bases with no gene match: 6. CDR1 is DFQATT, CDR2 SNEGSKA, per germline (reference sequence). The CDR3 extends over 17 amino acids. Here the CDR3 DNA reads TGCAGTGCTAGTTGGCTAGCGGGGGGGCCCTCCTACAATGAGCAGTTCTTC. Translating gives CSASWLAGGPSYNEQFF.

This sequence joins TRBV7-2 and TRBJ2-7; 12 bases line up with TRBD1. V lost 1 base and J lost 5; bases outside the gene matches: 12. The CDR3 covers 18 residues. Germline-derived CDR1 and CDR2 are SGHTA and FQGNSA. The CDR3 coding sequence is TGTGCCAGCAGCTTAGGATATGGGACAGGGGGCCAAACCCACGAGCAGTACTTC. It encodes CASSLGYGTGGQTHEQYF.

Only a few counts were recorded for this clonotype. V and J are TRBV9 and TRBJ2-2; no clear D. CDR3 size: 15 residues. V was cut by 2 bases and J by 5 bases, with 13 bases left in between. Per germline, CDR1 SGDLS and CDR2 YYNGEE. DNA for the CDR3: TGTGCCAGCAGCGTGGAAGTAGGTGGGACCGGGGAGCTGTTTTTT. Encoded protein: CASSVEVGGTGELFF.

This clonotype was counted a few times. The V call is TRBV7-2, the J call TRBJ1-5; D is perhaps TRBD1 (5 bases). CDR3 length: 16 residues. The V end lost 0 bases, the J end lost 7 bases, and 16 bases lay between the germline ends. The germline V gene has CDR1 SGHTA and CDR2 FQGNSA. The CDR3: CASSLARGASGQPQHF. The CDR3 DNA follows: TGTGCCAGCAGCTTAGCGCGAGGGGCCTCAGGGCAGCCCCAGCATTTT.

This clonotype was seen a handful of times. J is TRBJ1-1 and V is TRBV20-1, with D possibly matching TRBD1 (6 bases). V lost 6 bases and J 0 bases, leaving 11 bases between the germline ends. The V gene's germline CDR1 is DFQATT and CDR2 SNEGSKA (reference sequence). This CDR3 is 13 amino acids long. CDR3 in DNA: TGCAGTGCCGCGGACAGACTGAACACTGAAGCTTTCTTT. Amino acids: CSAADRLNTEAFF.

The chain's CDR3 is CASSFPGQGARQTQYF. CDR3 nucleotides: TGTGCCAGCAGTTTTCCGGGACAGGGGGCGCGACAGACCCAGTACTTC. This chain links TRBV12-3 or TRBV12-4 with TRBJ2-5; 12 bases are shared with TRBD1. The V segment lost 3 bases and the J segment 6 bases; nucleotides outside the gene matches: 8. This CDR3 is built from 16 residues.

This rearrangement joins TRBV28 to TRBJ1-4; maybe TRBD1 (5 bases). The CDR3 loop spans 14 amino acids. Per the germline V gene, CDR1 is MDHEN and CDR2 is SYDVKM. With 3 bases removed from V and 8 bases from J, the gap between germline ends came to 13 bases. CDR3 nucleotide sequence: TGTGCCAGCAGTTTTACAGGTCTAGGAGAAAAACTGTTTTTT. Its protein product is CASSFTGLGEKLFF.

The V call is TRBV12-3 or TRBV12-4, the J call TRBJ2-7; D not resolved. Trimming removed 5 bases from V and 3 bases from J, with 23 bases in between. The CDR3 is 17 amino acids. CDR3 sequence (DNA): TGTGCCAGCAGTCTAGATTCCCGGCGGATTTCGGGCTACGAGCAGTACTTC. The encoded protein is CASSLDSRRISGYEQYF.

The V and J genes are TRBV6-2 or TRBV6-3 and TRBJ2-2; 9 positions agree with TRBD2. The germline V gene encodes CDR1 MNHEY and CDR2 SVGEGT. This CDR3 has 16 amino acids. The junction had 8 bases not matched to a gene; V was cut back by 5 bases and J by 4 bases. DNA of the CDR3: TGTGCCAGCAGTAAGCTGCGGGGGGGCTCCACCGGGGAGCTGTTTTTT. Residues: CASSKLRGGSTGELFF.

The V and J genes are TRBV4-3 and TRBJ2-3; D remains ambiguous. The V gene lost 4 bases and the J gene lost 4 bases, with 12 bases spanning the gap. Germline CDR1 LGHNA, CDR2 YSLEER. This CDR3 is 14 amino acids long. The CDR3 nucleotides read TGCGCCAGCAGCCGGAATACACCATCAGATACGCAGTATTTT. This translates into CASSRNTPSDTQYF.

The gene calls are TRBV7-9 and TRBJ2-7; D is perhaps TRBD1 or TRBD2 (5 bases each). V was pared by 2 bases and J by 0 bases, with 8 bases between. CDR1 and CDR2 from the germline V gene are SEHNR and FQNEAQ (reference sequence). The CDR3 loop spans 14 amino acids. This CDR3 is CASSLLGDSYEQYF. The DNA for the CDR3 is TGTGCCAGCAGCTTACTGGGGGACTCCTACGAGCAGTACTTC.

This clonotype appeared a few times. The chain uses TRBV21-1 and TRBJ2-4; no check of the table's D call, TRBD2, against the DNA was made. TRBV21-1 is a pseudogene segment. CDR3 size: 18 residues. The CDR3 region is CASSKALRASAAKNIQYF. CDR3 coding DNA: TGTGCCAGCAGCAAAGCGCTTAGGGCTAGCGCTGCCAAAAACATTCAGTACTTC.

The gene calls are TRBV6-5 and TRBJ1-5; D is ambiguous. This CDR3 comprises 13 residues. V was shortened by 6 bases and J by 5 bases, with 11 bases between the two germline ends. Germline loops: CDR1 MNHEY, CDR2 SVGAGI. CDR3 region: CASRSSEYQPQHF. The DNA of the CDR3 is TGTGCCAGCAGGAGCAGTGAATATCAGCCCCAGCATTTT.

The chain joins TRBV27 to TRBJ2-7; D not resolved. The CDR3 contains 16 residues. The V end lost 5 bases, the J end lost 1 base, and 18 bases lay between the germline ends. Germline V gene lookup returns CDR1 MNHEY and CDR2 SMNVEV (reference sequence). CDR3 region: CASSPETQRTSYEQYF. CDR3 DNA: TGTGCCAGCAGTCCGGAAACACAGCGAACTTCCTACGAGCAGTACTTC.

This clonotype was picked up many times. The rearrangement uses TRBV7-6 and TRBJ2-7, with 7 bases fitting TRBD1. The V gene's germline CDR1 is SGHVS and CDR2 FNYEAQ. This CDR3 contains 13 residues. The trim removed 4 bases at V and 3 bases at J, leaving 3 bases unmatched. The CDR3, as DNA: TGTGCCAGCAGCTCGGACAGGAACTACGAGCAGTACTTC. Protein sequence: CASSSDRNYEQYF.

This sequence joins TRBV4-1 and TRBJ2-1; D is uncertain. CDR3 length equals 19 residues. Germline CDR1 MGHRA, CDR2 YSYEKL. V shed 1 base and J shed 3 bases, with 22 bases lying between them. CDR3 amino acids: CASSQGAYPMRLIYNEQFF. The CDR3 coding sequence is TGCGCCAGCAGCCAAGGGGCCTACCCGATGAGACTGATCTACAATGAGCAGTTCTTC.

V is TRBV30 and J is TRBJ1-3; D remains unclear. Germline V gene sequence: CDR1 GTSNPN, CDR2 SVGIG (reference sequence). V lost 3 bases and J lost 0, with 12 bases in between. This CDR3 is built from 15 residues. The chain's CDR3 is CAWSVDPSSGNTIYF. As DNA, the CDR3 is TGTGCCTGGAGCGTCGACCCGAGCTCTGGAAACACCATATATTTT.

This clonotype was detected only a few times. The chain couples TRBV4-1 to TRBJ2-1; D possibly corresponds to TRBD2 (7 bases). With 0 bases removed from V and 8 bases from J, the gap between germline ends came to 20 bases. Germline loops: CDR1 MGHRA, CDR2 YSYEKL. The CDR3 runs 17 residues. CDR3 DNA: TGCGCCAGCAGCCAAGATCAACGGGGGGCCTTTTTGGATGAGCAGTTCTTC. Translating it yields CASSQDQRGAFLDEQFF.

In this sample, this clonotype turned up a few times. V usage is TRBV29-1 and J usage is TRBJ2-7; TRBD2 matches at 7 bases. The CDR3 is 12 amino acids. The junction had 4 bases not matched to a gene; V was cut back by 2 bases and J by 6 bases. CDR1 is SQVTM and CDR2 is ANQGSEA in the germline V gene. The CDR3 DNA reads TGCAGCGTTGAAAGCGGGGAACTCGAGCAGTACTTC. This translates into CSVESGELEQYF.

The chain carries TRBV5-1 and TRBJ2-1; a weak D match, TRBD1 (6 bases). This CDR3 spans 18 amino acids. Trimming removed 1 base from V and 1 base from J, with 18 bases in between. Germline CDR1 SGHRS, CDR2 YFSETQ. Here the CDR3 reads CASSLPTYPGASYNEQFF. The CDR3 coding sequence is TGCGCCAGCAGCTTGCCGACCTATCCAGGGGCATCCTACAATGAGCAGTTCTTC.

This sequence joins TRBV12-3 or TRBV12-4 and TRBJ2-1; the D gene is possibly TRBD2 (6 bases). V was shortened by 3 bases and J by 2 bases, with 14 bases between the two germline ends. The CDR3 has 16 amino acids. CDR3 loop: CASSLNGGVPYNEQFF. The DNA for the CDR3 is TGTGCCAGCAGTTTGAATGGCGGGGTACCCTACAATGAGCAGTTCTTC.

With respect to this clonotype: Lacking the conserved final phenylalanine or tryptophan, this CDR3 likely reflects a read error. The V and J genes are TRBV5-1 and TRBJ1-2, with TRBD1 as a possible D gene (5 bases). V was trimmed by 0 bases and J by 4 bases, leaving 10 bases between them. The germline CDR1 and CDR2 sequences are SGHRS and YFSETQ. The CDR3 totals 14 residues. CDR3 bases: TGCGCCAGCAGCTTGGCCGGGGGGACCTATGGCTACACCTGC. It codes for CASSLAGGTYGYTC.

The CDR3 loop reads CASSIVWGSNQPQHF. The CDR3 DNA follows: TGTGCCAGTAGTATTGTCTGGGGTTCCAATCAGCCCCAGCATTTT. The chain recombines TRBV19 with TRBJ1-5; no reliable D call. The V gene lost 3 bases and the J gene lost 3 bases, with 12 bases spanning the gap. Germline V gene sequence: CDR1 LNHDA, CDR2 SQIVND (reference sequence). The CDR3 runs to 15 residues.

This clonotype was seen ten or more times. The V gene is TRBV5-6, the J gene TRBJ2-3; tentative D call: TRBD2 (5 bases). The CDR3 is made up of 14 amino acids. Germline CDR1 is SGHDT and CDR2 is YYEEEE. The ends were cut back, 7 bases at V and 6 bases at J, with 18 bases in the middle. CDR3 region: CASRESGPRDTQYF. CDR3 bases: TGTGCCAGCCGGGAATCTGGCCCCCGGGATACGCAGTATTTT.

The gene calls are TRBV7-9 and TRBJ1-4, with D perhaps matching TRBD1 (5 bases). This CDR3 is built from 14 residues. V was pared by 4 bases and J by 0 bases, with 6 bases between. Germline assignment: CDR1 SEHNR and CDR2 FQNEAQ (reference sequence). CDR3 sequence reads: CASSWGATNEKLFF. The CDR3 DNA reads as TGTGCCAGCAGCTGGGGGGCAACTAATGAAAAACTGTTTTTT.

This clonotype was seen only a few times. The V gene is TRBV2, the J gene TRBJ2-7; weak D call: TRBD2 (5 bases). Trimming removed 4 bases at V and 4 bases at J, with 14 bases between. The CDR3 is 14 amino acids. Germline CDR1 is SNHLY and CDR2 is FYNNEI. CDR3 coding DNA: TGTGCCAGCAGTGCGGAGGCAGACCCTTACGAGCAGTACTTC. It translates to CASSAEADPYEQYF. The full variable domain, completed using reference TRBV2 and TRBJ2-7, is EPEVTQTPSHQVTQMGQEVILRCVPISNHLYFYWYRQILGQKVEFLVSFYNNEISEKSEIFDDQFSVERPDGSNFTLKIRSTKLEDSAMYFCASSAEADPYEQYFGPGTRLTVT.